This TCR beta chain was captured by sequencing in a study of T cells after yellow fever vaccination. 5'RACE template switching generated TCR cDNA, adding a universal primer site and UMIs. TCRdb independently ran MiXCR on the 5' RACE reads; one entry per CDR3 protein. Among more than 110,000 distinct CDR3 sequences listed, about 7% were seen once. This clonotype came up many times. Its antigen is as yet unknown. Study-level findings and limits: A large majority of primary-vaccination clones showed up again after the booster (about 97% CD4, around 90% CD8). Relatively few clonotypes were ones that appeared in both CD4 and CD8 compartments.

The CDR3 extends over 18 amino acids. V was shortened by 0 bases and J by 2 bases, with 20 bases between the two germline ends. Germline assignment: CDR1 LGHDT and CDR2 YNNKEL (reference sequence). This chain links TRBV3-1 with TRBJ2-7; D remains ambiguous. The TCR was taken from a man aged 30 to 45 who received the YFV17D yellow fever vaccine. The sequenced sample was CD4+ T cells sorted from PBMCs, obtained 10 days after the yellow fever booster vaccination. CDR3 coding DNA: TGTGCCAGCAGCCAAGAAGTGACGGTGGATTCGACGGCCTACGAGCAGTACTTC. Translating it yields CASSQEVTVDSTAYEQYF.